Presented here are 28 T cell receptor beta chains from one specimen sequenced in a study of metastatic and nonmetastatic thyroid tumors. TCRdb re-clonotyped the PCR reads through MiXCR. This sample carries 34,000 or so clones, about 19% of them seen once, and the ten largest clones take approximately 8%. Until they underwent thyroid surgery, no patient had received any treatment. What was sequenced was blood. These receptors all come from a female donor with papillary thyroid cancer or a benign thyroid nodule (not recorded which). Some clones in this sample may be carry-over from other donors' samples.

This clone was counted ten times or more. The V gene is TRBV28, the J gene TRBJ1-2, with D unclear. Per the germline V gene, CDR1 is MDHEN and CDR2 is SYDVKM. This CDR3 region has 13 residues. With 3 bases removed from V and 0 bases from J, the gap between germline ends came to 5 bases. The CDR3 sequence: CASSLGSNYGYTF. DNA of the CDR3: TGTGCCAGCAGTTTGGGGTCTAACTATGGCTACACCTTC.

Within the sample, this clone is medium-sized. The rearrangement joins TRBV6-1 to TRBJ2-3; D is unresolved. The V gene's germline CDR1 is MNHNS and CDR2 SASEGT. The V end lost 8 bases, the J end lost 0 bases, and 3 bases lay between the germline ends. This CDR3 spans 11 amino acids. This CDR3 is CASGSTDTQYF. The DNA of the CDR3 is TGTGCCAGCGGAAGCACAGATACGCAGTATTTT.

The genes are TRBV19 and TRBJ2-3, with D unclear. Germline-derived CDR1 and CDR2 are LNHDA and SQIVND (reference sequence). V dropped 6 bases and J dropped 2 bases, with 12 bases sitting between them. This CDR3 has 14 residues. CDR3 sequence (DNA): TGTGCCAGTAGATCGGCCCCTATCACAGATACGCAGTATTTT. It translates to CASRSAPITDTQYF. The complete variable domain, with remaining parts taken from reference TRBV19 and TRBJ2-3, reads DGGITQSPKYLFRKEGQNVTLSCEQNLNHDAMYWYRQDPGQGLRLIYYSQIVNDFQKGDIAEGYSVSREKKESFPLTVTSAQKNPTAFYLCASRSAPITDTQYFGPGTRLTVL.

This clone showed up just a few times. A read error is possible here, since a much larger clone lies one base away. The chain is built from TRBV7-6 and TRBJ1-4; D may be TRBD1 (5 bases). Germline V gene sequence: CDR1 SGHVS, CDR2 FNYEAQ. The length of the CDR3 is 13 residues. In nucleotides, the CDR3 is TGTGCCAGCAGCTTGGGGGACGCGGAAAAACTGGTTTTT. This gives the protein CASSLGDAEKLVF.

This clone has a handful of counts. The rearrangement joins TRBV28 to TRBJ2-7; 7 bases are shared with TRBD1. The CDR3 extends over 15 amino acids. CDR1 is MDHEN and CDR2 is SYDVKM in the germline V gene. V trimming: 6 bases; J trimming: 0 bases; junction bases outside the gene matches: 8. CDR3 amino acids: CASSPGDSSSYEQYF. CDR3 sequence (DNA): TGTGCCAGCAGCCCCGGGGACAGTAGCTCCTACGAGCAGTACTTC.

This clone was seen many times. DNA for the CDR3: TGCGCCAGCAGCTTGGCGGGTCCCCCCCGAGGTATAGGGACAGGGTCCTACGAGCAGTACTTC. It translates to CASSLAGPPRGIGTGSYEQYF. The V and J genes are TRBV5-1 and TRBJ2-7; the match to TRBD1 covers 9 bases. J lost 1 base, V lost 0 bases, and 20 bases had no gene match. Germline V CDR1 and CDR2: SGHRS, YFSETQ. This CDR3 has 21 amino acids.

This clone occurred many times. This chain connects TRBV28 to TRBJ2-7; D may be TRBD1 or TRBD2 (5 bases each). CDR1 and CDR2 from the germline V gene are MDHEN and SYDVKM. There are 14 residues in the CDR3. The ends were cut back, 6 bases at V and 8 bases at J, with 20 bases in the middle. The CDR3 spells CASRTTGPSNKQYF. In DNA, the CDR3 is TGTGCCAGCAGGACTACGGGGCCGAGCAACAAGCAGTACTTC.

This clone was recorded many times. This chain connects TRBV6-1 to TRBJ1-4; D is ambiguous. V was clipped by 6 bases and J by 7 bases, with 15 bases between them. Germline V gives CDR1 MNHNS, CDR2 SASEGT. The CDR3 runs to 14 residues. The CDR3 bases are TGTGCCAGCAGCCCACCTATAACCAGTGAAAAACTGTTTTTT. Protein sequence: CASSPPITSEKLFF.

This clone was observed many times. The V gene is TRBV19, the J gene TRBJ1-5, with 7 nucleotides matching TRBD1. The V gene end was trimmed by 4 bases and the J gene end by 4 bases; junction bases not matched to a gene: 7. Germline loops: CDR1 LNHDA, CDR2 SQIVND (reference sequence). The CDR3 consists of 15 residues. DNA of the CDR3: TGTGCCAGTAGTACGACAGGGAAAGGGAATCAGCCCCAGCATTTT. This gives the protein CASSTTGKGNQPQHF.

This clone was seen a handful of times. The V and J genes are TRBV6-6 and TRBJ2-7; D possibly matches TRBD1 or TRBD2 (7 bases each). CDR1 is MNHNY, CDR2 SVGAGI, per germline (reference sequence). The V gene lost 0 bases and the J gene lost 7 bases, with 16 bases spanning the gap. This CDR3 has 15 amino acids. The CDR3 DNA reads as TGTGCCAGCAGTTACTCGTCCCAGGGGGGGTTTGAGCAGTACTTC. Encoded protein: CASSYSSQGGFEQYF.

The chain carries TRBV5-8 and TRBJ2-2; D uncertain. CDR1 is SGHTS and CDR2 is YDEGEE in the germline V gene. The CDR3 covers 11 residues. Deletions cut 2 bases from V and 7 bases from J, with 3 bases between. This CDR3 reads CASSFNGELFF. CDR3 sequence (DNA): TGTGCCAGCAGCTTTAACGGGGAGCTGTTTTTT.

V is TRBV20-1 and J is TRBJ2-7, with a weak D call TRBD1 (5 bases). CDR1 and CDR2 (germline): DFQATT, SNEGSKA (reference sequence). Trimming shortened V by 4 bases and J by 1 base, and 11 bases separated the two germline ends. The CDR3 is 13 amino acids. The CDR3 DNA reads as TGCAGTGCTATCCCCGGACAATCCTACGAGCAGTACTTC. Translating it yields CSAIPGQSYEQYF.

This clone was counted at least ten times. V gene TRBV2 combines with J gene TRBJ1-1; D not certain. The germline V gene encodes CDR1 SNHLY and CDR2 FYNNEI. Trimming cost V 4 bases and J 7 bases, with 7 bases left between them. The CDR3 spans 11 residues. CDR3 nucleotides: TGTGCCAGCAGTGGACTTAATGAAGCTTTCTTT. It encodes CASSGLNEAFF.

Of note for this clone: A single base separates this from a much larger clone, so it may be a read error. The chain combines TRBV6-5 with TRBJ2-1; tentatively, D is TRBD1 (5 bases). The CDR3 is 17 amino acids. Germline CDR1 reads MNHEY; CDR2 reads SVGAGI. V was cut by 0 bases and J by 6 bases, with 18 bases left in between. The CDR3 loop is CASSYSIPGQASNEQFF. CDR3 in DNA: TGTGCCAGCAGTTACTCGATCCCCGGACAAGCAAGCAATGAGCAGTTCTTC.

The table lists this clone with a few counts. The rearrangement joins TRBV28 to TRBJ2-7; TRBD2 is a possible D gene (5 bases). The ends were cut back, 2 bases at V and 4 bases at J, with 9 bases in the middle. The CDR3 runs to 13 residues. Germline assignment: CDR1 MDHEN and CDR2 SYDVKM. The CDR3 is CASSLERRYEQYF. In nucleotides, the CDR3 is TGTGCCAGCAGTTTAGAGCGGAGATACGAGCAGTACTTC. Full variable domain (missing parts from reference TRBV28 and TRBJ2-7): DVKVTQSSRYLVKRTGEKVFLECVQDMDHENMFWYRQDPGLGLRLIYFSYDVKMKEKGDIPEGYSVSREKKERFSLILESASTNQTSMYLCASSLERRYEQYFGPGTRLTVT.

The rearrangement uses TRBV5-4 and TRBJ1-2, with D uncertain. V lost 3 bases and J 8 bases, leaving 11 bases between the germline ends. CDR3 length equals 12 residues. Per the germline V gene, CDR1 is SGHNT and CDR2 is YYREEE (reference sequence). In DNA form, the CDR3 reads TGTGCCAGCAGCTCCGGATGGGAGGGCTACACCTTC. It specifies CASSSGWEGYTF.

There are many counts of this clone. This chain links TRBV5-1 with TRBJ2-5; D not certain. Germline loops: CDR1 SGHRS, CDR2 YFSETQ. This CDR3 region has 14 residues. The V and J ends lost 0 bases and 1 base respectively, with 7 bases between them. CDR3: CASSLVPGQETQYF. The CDR3 DNA reads TGCGCCAGCAGCTTGGTACCAGGCCAAGAGACCCAGTACTTC.

The J gene is TRBJ1-5, the V gene TRBV12-3 or TRBV12-4; D is undetermined. The CDR3 is 15 amino acids. V gave up 6 bases and J gave up 3 bases, with 15 bases separating them. The CDR3 sequence is CASSPREGPNQPQHF. The CDR3 nucleotides are TGTGCCAGCAGCCCTCGGGAAGGGCCCAATCAGCCCCAGCATTTT.

The CDR3 sequence is CASSRAGTVYEQYF. The CDR3 coding sequence is TGTGCCAGCAGCCGAGCTGGGACAGTCTACGAGCAGTACTTC. This chain uses TRBV6-1 with TRBJ2-7; 7 bases agree with TRBD1. The CDR3 sequence is 14 residues long. The germline CDR1 and CDR2 sequences are MNHNS and SASEGT. The V and J ends lost 6 bases and 3 bases, in that order; junction bases with no gene match: 8.

This clone was observed a handful of times. The V call is TRBV28, the J call TRBJ2-7; D gene uncertain. Per the germline V gene, CDR1 is MDHEN and CDR2 is SYDVKM. The V end was cut by 3 bases, the J end by 2 bases, with 11 bases between. This CDR3 is built from 14 residues. The CDR3 DNA reads as TGTGCCAGCAGTTTCGGTGGCGAAACCTACGAGCAGTACTTC. Its protein product is CASSFGGETYEQYF.

The chain has TRBV4-1 and TRBJ1-6, with D perhaps TRBD1 (6 bases). Trimming removed 4 bases from V and 0 bases from J, with 19 bases in between. The CDR3 covers 19 residues. Germline V gives CDR1 MGHRA, CDR2 YSYEKL. The DNA for the CDR3 is TGCGCCAGCAGCCGCGAGGGGGTATCCGGGAGCTCCTATAATTCACCCCTCCACTTT. Its protein is CASSREGVSGSSYNSPLHF.

The chain uses TRBV20-1 and TRBJ2-1; 12 bases line up with TRBD2. With V trimmed by 3 bases and J by 10 bases, 10 bases remained unmatched. In germline, CDR1 is DFQATT, CDR2 SNEGSKA (reference sequence). This CDR3 contains 15 residues. The CDR3 reads CSASDQGTSGSEQFF. In DNA, the CDR3 is TGCAGTGCTAGCGACCAAGGGACTAGCGGGTCAGAGCAGTTCTTC.

On this clone itself: Relative to the germline gene, one junction end is altered; a read error may explain this. This rearrangement joins TRBV10-3 to TRBJ2-2, with 8 bases aligning to TRBD2. CDR3 size: 16 residues. Germline-derived CDR1 and CDR2 are ENHRY and SYGVKD. CDR3 amino acids: CAFSETAGGITGELFF. The CDR3 DNA reads TGTGCCTTCAGTGAGACGGCGGGGGGCATAACCGGCGAGCTGTTTTTT.

The table lists this clone with many counts. The chain employs TRBV2 and TRBJ2-1; 9 nucleotides align to TRBD2. CDR1 is SNHLY, CDR2 FYNNEI, per germline. This CDR3 is built from 17 residues. With 4 bases clipped from V and 6 bases from J, the junction kept 13 bases outside the gene matches. The CDR3 loop is CASSVRLAGTSGNEQFF. The CDR3 nucleotides are TGTGCCAGCAGTGTAAGGCTAGCGGGGACATCTGGCAATGAGCAGTTCTTC.

This clone came up a few times. The V gene is TRBV6-1, the J gene TRBJ2-7; a weak D match, TRBD2 (5 bases). V shed 5 bases and J shed 3 bases, with 17 bases lying between them. CDR1 and CDR2 (germline): MNHNS, SASEGT. CDR3 length equals 15 residues. CDR3 in DNA: TGTGCCAGCAGTCAGGTGGGCACCCGGGGCTACGAGCAGTACTTC. Translated, it gives CASSQVGTRGYEQYF.

The sample holds a few counts of this clone. J is TRBJ1-2 and V is TRBV6-1; D is unclear. The CDR3 is made up of 12 amino acids. CDR1 MNHNS and CDR2 SASEGT come from the germline V gene. The ends were cut back, 3 bases at V and 2 bases at J, with 4 bases in the middle. The CDR3 DNA follows: TGTGCCAGCAGTGATCGGAACTATGGCTACACCTTC. Its protein product is CASSDRNYGYTF.

At least ten counts were recorded for this clone. The rearrangement joins TRBV5-4 to TRBJ1-3; tentatively, D is TRBD1 (5 bases). The CDR3 loop spans 14 amino acids. V was shortened by 4 bases and J by 2 bases, with 10 bases between the two germline ends. Germline assignment: CDR1 SGHNT and CDR2 YYREEE (reference sequence). The CDR3: CASSPRQPGNTIYF. In DNA form, the CDR3 reads TGTGCCAGCAGCCCCAGACAGCCTGGAAACACCATATATTTT.

This clone was picked up a small number of times. The chain recombines TRBV12-3 or TRBV12-4 with TRBJ2-1, with 8 bases aligning to TRBD2. This CDR3 has 12 residues. After removal of 3 bases from V and 13 bases from J, the junction contained 5 bases not matched to a gene. The CDR3 nucleotides are TGTGCCAGCAGTTTCGAGGGACTAGTTCAGTTCTTC. Amino acids: CASSFEGLVQFF.